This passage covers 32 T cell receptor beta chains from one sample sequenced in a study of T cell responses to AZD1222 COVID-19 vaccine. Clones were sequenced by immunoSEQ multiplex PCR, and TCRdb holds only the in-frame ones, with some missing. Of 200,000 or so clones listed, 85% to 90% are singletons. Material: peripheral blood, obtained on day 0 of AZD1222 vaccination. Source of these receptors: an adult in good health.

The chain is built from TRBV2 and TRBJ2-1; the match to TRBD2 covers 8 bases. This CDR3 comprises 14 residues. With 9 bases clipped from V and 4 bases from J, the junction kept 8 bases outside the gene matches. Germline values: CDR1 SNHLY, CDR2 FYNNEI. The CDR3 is CASESGGLYNEQFF. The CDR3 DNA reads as TGTGCCAGTGAAAGCGGGGGACTATACAATGAGCAGTTCTTC.

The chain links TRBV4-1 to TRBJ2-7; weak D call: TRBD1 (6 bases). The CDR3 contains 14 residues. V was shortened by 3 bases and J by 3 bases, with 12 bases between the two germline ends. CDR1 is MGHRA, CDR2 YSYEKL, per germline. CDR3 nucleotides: TGCGCCAGCAGCCACCGGGACACAGACTACGAGCAGTACTTC. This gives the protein CASSHRDTDYEQYF.

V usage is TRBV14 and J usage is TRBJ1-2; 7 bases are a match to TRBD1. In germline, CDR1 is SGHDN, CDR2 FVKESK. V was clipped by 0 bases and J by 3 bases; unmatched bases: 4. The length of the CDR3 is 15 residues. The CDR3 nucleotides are TGTGCCAGCAGCCAAGAGAGGGGGCTCTACTATGGCTACACCTTC. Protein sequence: CASSQERGLYYGYTF.

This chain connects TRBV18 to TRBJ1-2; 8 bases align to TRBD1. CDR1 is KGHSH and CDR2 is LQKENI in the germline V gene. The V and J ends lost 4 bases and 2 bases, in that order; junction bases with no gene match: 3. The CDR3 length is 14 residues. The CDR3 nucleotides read TGTGCCAGCTCACAGGACAGGGAAAACTATGGCTACACCTTC. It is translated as CASSQDRENYGYTF.

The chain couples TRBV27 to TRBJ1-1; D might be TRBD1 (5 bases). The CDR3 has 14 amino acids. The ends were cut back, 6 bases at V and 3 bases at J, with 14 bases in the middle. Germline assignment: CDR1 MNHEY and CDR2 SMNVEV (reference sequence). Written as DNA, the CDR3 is TGTGCCAGCAGGGATAGAGGGACCTACACTGAAGCTTTCTTT. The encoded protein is CASRDRGTYTEAFF.

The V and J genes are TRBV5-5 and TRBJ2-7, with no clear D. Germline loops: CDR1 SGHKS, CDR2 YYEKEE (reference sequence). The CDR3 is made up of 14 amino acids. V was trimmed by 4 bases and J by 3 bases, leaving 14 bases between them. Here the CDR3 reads CASSPPSPGYEQYF. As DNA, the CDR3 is TGTGCCAGCAGCCCCCCCTCCCCCGGCTACGAGCAGTACTTC.

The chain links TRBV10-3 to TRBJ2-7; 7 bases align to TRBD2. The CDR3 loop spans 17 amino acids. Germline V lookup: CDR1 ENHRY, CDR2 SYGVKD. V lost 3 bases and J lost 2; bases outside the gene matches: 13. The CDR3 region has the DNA TGTGCCATCAGTGACCCCGGGGGGAGCGGAACTACCTACGAGCAGTACTTC. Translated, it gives CAISDPGGSGTTYEQYF.

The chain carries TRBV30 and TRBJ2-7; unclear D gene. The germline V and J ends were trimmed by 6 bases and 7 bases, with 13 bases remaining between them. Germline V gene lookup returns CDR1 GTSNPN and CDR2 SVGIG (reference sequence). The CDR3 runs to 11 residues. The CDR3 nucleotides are TGTGCCTGTCTCGGAGCGTCTGAGCAGTACTTC. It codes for CACLGASEQYF.

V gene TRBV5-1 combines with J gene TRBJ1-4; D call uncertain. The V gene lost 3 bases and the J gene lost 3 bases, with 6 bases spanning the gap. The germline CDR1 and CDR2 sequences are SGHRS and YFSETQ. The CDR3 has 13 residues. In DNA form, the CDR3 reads TGCGCCAGCAGCTCAGGACCTAATGAAAAACTGTTTTTT. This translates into CASSSGPNEKLFF.

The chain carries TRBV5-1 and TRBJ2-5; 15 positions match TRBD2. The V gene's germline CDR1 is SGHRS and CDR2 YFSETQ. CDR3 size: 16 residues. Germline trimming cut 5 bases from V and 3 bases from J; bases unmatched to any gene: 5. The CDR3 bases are TGCGCCAGCAGACCTTGGACTAGCGGGGGGGAAGAGACCCAGTACTTC. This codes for CASRPWTSGGEETQYF.

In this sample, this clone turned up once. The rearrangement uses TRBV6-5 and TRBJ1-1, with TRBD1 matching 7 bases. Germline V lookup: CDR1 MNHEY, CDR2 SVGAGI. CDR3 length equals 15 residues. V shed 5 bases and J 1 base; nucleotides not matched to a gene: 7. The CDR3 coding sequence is TGTGCCAGCAGTCTGGGGGACAGAAGGAACACTGAAGCTTTCTTT. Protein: CASSLGDRRNTEAFF.

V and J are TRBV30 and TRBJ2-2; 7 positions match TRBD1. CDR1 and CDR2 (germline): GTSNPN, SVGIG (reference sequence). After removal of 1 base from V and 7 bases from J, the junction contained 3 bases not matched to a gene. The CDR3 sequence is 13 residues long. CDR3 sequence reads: CAWSGQGDGELFF. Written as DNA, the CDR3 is TGTGCCTGGAGTGGACAGGGTGACGGGGAGCTGTTTTTT.

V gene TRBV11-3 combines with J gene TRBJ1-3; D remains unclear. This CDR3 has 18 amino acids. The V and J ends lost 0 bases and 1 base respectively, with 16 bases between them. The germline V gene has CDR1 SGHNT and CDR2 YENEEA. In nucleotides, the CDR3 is TGTGCCAGCAGCTTAGATCCGTTTGGCCACTTTTCTGGAAACACCATATATTTT. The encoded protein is CASSLDPFGHFSGNTIYF.

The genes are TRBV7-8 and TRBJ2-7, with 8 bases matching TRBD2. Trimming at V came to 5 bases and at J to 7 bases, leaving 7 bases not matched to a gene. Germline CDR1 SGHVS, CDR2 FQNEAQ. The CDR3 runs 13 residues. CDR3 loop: CASSRSRGGEQYF. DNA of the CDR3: TGTGCCAGCAGCCGGTCCCGGGGGGGAGAGCAGTACTTC. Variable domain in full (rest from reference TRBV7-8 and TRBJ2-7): GAGVSQSPRYKVAKRGQDVALRCDPISGHVSLFWYQQALGQGPEFLTYFQNEAQLDKSGLPSDRFFAERPEGSVSTLKIQRTQQEDSAVYLCASSRSRGGEQYFGPGTRLTVT.

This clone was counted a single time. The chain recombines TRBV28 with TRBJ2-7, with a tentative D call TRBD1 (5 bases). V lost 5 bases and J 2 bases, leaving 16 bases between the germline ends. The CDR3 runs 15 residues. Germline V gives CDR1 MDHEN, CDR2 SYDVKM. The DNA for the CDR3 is TGTGCCAGCAGTGCACCAGGGTTAGGGACCTACGAGCAGTACTTC. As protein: CASSAPGLGTYEQYF.

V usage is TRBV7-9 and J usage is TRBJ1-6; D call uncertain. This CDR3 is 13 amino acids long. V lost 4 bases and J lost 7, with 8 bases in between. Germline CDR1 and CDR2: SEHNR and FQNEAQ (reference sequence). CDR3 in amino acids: CASSSLLNSPLHF. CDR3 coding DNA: TGTGCCAGCAGCTCGCTCTTAAATTCACCCCTCCACTTT.

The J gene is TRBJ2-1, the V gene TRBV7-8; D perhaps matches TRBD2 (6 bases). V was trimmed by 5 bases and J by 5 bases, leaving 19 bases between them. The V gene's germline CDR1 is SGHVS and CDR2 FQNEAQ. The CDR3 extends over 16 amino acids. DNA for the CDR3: TGTGCCAGCAGCAAAGCCCTTGGTAGCGGCGACAATGAGCAGTTCTTC. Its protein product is CASSKALGSGDNEQFF.

CDR3 region: CASSTGTGGSYEQYF. Written as DNA, the CDR3 is TGTGCCAGCAGTACCGGGACAGGGGGTTCCTACGAGCAGTACTTC. The chain uses TRBV2 and TRBJ2-7; the match to TRBD1 covers 11 bases. V was pared by 5 bases and J by 1 base, with 4 bases of the junction left unmatched. CDR3 length equals 15 residues. Germline V gives CDR1 SNHLY, CDR2 FYNNEI. The variable domain in full, with the rest retrieved from reference TRBV2 and TRBJ2-7, is EPEVTQTPSHQVTQMGQEVILRCVPISNHLYFYWYRQILGQKVEFLVSFYNNEISEKSEIFDDQFSVERPDGSNFTLKIRSTKLEDSAMYFCASSTGTGGSYEQYFGPGTRLTVT.

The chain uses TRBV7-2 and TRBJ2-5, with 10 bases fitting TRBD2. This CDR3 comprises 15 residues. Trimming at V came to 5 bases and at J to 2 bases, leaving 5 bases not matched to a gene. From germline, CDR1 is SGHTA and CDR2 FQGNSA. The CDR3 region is CASSGAGGQQETQYF. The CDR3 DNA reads TGTGCCAGCAGCGGAGCGGGGGGGCAACAAGAGACCCAGTACTTC.

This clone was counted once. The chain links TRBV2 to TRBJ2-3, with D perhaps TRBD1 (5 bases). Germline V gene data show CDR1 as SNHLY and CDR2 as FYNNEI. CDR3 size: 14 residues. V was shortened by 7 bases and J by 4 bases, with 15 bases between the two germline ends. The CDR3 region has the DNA TGTGCCAGCATTGGGCAGGGTTATGCAGATACGCAGTATTTT. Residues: CASIGQGYADTQYF.

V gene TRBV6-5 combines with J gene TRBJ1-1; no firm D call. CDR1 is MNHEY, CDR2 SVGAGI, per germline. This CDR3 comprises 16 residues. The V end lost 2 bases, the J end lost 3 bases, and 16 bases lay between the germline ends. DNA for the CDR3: TGTGCCAGCAGTTACGAAAAGGGCCTGGGGTACACTGAAGCTTTCTTT. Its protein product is CASSYEKGLGYTEAFF.

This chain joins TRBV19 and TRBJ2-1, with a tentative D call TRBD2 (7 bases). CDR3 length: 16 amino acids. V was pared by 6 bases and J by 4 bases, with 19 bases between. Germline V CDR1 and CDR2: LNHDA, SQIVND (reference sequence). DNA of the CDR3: TGTGCCAGTAGCCCCACTGAGGGAGGGGGATACAATGAGCAGTTCTTC. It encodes CASSPTEGGGYNEQFF.

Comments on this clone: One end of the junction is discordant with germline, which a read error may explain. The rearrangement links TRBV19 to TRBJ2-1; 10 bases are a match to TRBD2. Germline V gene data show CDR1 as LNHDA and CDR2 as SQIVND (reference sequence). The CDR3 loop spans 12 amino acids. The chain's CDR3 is CAGSGGNNEQFF. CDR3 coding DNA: TGTGCCGGTAGCGGGGGGAACAATGAGCAGTTCTTC. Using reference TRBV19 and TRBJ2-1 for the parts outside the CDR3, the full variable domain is DGGITQSPKYLFRKEGQNVTLSCEQNLNHDAMYWYRQDPGQGLRLIYYSQIVNDFQKGDIAEGYSVSREKKESFPLTVTSAQKNPTAFYLCAGSGGNNEQFFGPGTRLTVL.

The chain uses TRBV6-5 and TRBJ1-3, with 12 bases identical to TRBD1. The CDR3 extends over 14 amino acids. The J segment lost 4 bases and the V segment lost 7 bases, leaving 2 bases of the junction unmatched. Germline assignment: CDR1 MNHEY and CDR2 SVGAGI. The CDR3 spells CASKGQGAGNTIYF. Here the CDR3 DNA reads TGTGCCAGCAAGGGACAGGGGGCAGGAAACACCATATATTTT.

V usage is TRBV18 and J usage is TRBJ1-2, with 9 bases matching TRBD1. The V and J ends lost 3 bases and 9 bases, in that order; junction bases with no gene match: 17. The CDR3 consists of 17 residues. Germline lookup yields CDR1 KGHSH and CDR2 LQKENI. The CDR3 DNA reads TGTGCCAGCTCACCGCTCCCTCCAACCGGGACAGGGAGGCGCTACACCTTC. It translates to CASSPLPPTGTGRRYTF. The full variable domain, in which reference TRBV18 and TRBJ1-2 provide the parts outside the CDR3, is NAGVMQNPRHLVRRRGQEARLRCSPMKGHSHVYWYRQLPEEGLKFMVYLQKENIIDESGMPKERFSAEFPKEGPSILRIQQVVRGDSAAYFCASSPLPPTGTGRRYTFGSGTRLTVV.

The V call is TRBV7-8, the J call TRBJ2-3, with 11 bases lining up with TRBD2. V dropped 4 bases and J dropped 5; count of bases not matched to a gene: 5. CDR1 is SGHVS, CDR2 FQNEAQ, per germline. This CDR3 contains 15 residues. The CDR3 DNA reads TGTGCCAGCAGCTCTATACTAGCGGGGGTAGATACGCAGTATTTT. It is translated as CASSSILAGVDTQYF.

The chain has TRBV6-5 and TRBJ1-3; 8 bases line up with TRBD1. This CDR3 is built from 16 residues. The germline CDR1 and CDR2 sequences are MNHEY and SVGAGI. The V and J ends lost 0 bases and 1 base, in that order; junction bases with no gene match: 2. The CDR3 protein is CASSYSRTGSGNTIYF. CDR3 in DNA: TGTGCCAGCAGTTACTCCCGGACAGGGTCTGGAAACACCATATATTTT.

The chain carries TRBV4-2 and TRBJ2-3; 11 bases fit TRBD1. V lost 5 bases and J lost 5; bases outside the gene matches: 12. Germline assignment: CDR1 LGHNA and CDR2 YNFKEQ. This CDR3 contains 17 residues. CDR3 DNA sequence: TGTGCCAGCAGCGGAGCCGGTGGACAGGGGGCGGGAGATACGCAGTATTTT. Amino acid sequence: CASSGAGGQGAGDTQYF.

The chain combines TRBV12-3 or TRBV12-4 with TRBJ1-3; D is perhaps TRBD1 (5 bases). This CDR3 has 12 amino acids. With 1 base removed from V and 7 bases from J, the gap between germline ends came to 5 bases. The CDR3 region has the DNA TGTGCCAGCAGTTTAGAGGGGAACACCATATATTTT. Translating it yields CASSLEGNTIYF.

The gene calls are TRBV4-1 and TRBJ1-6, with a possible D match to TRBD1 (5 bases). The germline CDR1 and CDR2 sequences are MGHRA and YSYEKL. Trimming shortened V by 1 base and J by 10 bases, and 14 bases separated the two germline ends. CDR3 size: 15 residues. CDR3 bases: TGCGCCAGCAGCCAAGGTGCAGGGCATGGCTCACCCCTCCACTTT. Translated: CASSQGAGHGSPLHF.

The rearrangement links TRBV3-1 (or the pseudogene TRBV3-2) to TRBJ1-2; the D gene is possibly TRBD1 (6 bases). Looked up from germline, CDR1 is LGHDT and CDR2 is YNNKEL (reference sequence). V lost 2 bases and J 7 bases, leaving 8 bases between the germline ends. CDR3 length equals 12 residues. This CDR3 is CASSQLQGGYTF. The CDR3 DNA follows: TGTGCCAGCAGCCAACTACAGGGTGGCTACACCTTC.

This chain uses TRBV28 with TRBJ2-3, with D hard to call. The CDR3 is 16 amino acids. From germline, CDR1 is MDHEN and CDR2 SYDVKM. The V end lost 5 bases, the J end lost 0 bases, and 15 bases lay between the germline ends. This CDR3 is CASSPVTGYSTDTQYF. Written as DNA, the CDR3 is TGTGCCAGCAGTCCGGTGACCGGGTATAGCACAGATACGCAGTATTTT.